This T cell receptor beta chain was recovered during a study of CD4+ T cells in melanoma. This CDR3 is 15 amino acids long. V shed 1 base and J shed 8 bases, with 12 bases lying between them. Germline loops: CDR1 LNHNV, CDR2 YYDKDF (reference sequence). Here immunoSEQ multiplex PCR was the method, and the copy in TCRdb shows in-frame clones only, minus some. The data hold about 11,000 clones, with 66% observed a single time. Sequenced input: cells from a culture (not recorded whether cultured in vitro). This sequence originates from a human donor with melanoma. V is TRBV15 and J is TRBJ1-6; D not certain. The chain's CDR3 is CATSRGPARDSPLHF. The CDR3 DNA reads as TGTGCCACCAGCAGAGGGCCAGCCCGAGATTCACCCCTCCACTTT.